This record covers a single T cell receptor beta chain. No antigen is known for it. Researchers ran the PCR with 60 Vbeta and 13 Jbeta primers. This table comes from immunoSEQ multiplex PCR, and its TCRdb copy is limited to in-frame clones, with some not included. In the table there are 150,000 to 200,000 clones, approximately 85% of which are singletons. This specimen comes from a study of cytomegalovirus exposure and HLA in healthy donors. Study at large: There were around 100 million unique TCR beta sequences, drawn from roughly 200 million T cells, in an earlier analysis.

Study-wide findings and caveats: In an earlier analysis, about 87% or about 30%: the productive usage of most TCR beta V segments.

The receptor comes from a man between 18 and 29 years old in good health and CMV-seropositive. Sequencing was performed on PBMCs.

CDR3 sequence (DNA): TGTGCCAGCAGCTCCCGGGACACCATATATTTT. Protein sequence: CASSSRDTIYF. The chain links TRBV9 to TRBJ1-3; D gene unclear. The CDR3 is made up of 11 amino acids. Trimming removed 4 bases from V and 8 bases from J, with 7 bases in between. Germline CDR1 SGDLS, CDR2 YYNGEE.